A selection of T cell receptor beta chains follows, all from one sample in a study of T cell repertoires in cytomegalovirus infection. TCRdb re-called the reads through MiXCR, storing one row per CDR3 protein. The table shows around 300,000 distinct CDR3 sequences, with around 20% occurring only once. Their recognized antigens are unknown. The material was cultured PBMCs, obtained from culture after CMV antigen stimulation. These receptors were taken from a human donor in good health (CMV status not recorded). Some clones in this sample may be carry-over from other donors' samples. CDR3s include the opening cysteine and the closing phenylalanine or tryptophan. A D gene is named only where the DNA matches it firmly. The size of a clone is reported for some rows only, either as once, few or many, or as a class for expanded clones.

CDR3,DNA,D,J,size,V
CSAGTGVPEAFF,TGCAGTGCTGGAACAGGGGTCCCTGAAGCTTTCTTT,TRBD1,TRBJ1-1,-,TRBV20-1
CASTTGWQEVGYTF,TGTGCCAGCACCACAGGGTGGCAAGAGGTTGGCTACACCTTC,-,TRBJ1-2,few,TRBV12-3/TRBV12-4
CASSFSRDQPQHF,TGTGCCAGCAGCTTTTCCAGGGATCAGCCCCAGCATTTT,-,TRBJ1-5,-,TRBV7-9
CASSALTGPQHF,TGTGCCAGCAGTGCCCTGACGGGTCCCCAGCATTTT,-,TRBJ1-5,few,TRBV6-1
CAISGMDRGYEQYF,TGTGCCATCAGTGGGATGGACAGGGGCTACGAGCAGTACTTC,TRBD1,TRBJ2-7,-,TRBV10-3
CASSLDGTIPWSYGYTF,TGTGCCAGCAGCTTAGACGGGACAATTCCCTGGAGCTATGGCTACACCTTC,-,TRBJ1-2,many,TRBV7-2
CASSKSGYEQYF,TGTGCCAGCAGTAAGTCGGGCTACGAGCAGTACTTC,-,TRBJ2-7,-,TRBV6-6
CASSLSRGAPREQYF,TGTGCCAGCAGTTTATCTAGGGGCGCCCCACGCGAGCAGTACTTC,-,TRBJ2-7,-,TRBV27
CASSLVVLVGDTQYF,-,-,TRBJ2-3,-,TRBV7-2
CASSSDLINEQFF,TGTGCCAGCAGTTCGGACTTGATCAATGAGCAGTTCTTC,-,TRBJ2-1,few,TRBV12-3/TRBV12-4
CASSYDRGGGYGYTF,TGTGCCAGCAGTTACGACAGGGGAGGAGGCTATGGCTACACCTTC,TRBD1,TRBJ1-2,many,TRBV6-2/TRBV6-3
CASSQSGSSYNSPLHF,TGTGCCAGCAGTCAATCAGGGAGCTCCTATAATTCACCCCTCCACTTT,-,TRBJ1-6,many,TRBV12-3/TRBV12-4
CASSRGGAGNEQFF,TGCGCCAGCAGCAGAGGGGGCGCTGGTAATGAGCAGTTCTTC,TRBD1,TRBJ2-1,few,TRBV5-1
CASSFYLGTGNRRDTEAFF,TGTGCCAGCAGCTTTTATCTTGGGACAGGGAACAGAAGGGACACTGAAGCTTTCTTT,TRBD1,TRBJ1-1,few,TRBV7-9
CASSSDRDNEKLFF,TGTGCCAGCAGCTCGGACAGAGACAATGAAAAACTGTTTTTT,-,TRBJ1-4,-,TRBV7-4
CASRRPGTGYNEQFF,TGTGCCAGTAGGCGACCCGGGACAGGATACAATGAGCAGTTCTTC,TRBD1,TRBJ2-1,-,TRBV19
CASSSHPGGRADGYTF,TGTGCCAGCAGCTCCCACCCCGGGGGCAGGGCAGACGGCTACACCTTC,-,TRBJ1-2,many,TRBV7-2
CAISGSGRPYNEQFF,TGTGCCATCAGTGGAAGCGGGAGGCCCTACAATGAGCAGTTCTTC,TRBD2,TRBJ2-1,few,TRBV10-3
CASSYPGQGASGYTF,TGTGCCAGCAGTTATCCGGGACAGGGGGCGAGTGGCTACACCTTC,TRBD1,TRBJ1-2,few,TRBV12-3/TRBV12-4
CATQGQTTNYGYTF,TGTGCCACCCAGGGACAGACCACTAACTATGGCTACACCTTC,TRBD1,TRBJ1-2,many,TRBV24-1
CASSYSGGGTGELFF,TGTGCCAGCAGTTACTCGGGGGGGGGAACCGGGGAGCTGTTTTTT,TRBD2,TRBJ2-2,-,TRBV6-6
CSVEYQSGGEKLFF,TGCAGCGTTGAATACCAGTCAGGGGGTGAAAAACTGTTTTTT,TRBD1,TRBJ1-4,-,TRBV29-1
CASSQGGGFDHEQYF,TGTGCCAGCAGTCAGGGAGGGGGCTTCGACCACGAGCAGTACTTC,-,TRBJ2-7,-,TRBV6-2/TRBV6-3
CASSYSDGVSYEQYF,TGTGCCAGCAGTTACTCCGACGGGGTCTCCTACGAGCAGTACTTC,-,TRBJ2-7,few,TRBV6-6
CASSGTRTGDYDQPQHF,TGTGCCAGCTCCGGTACCCGGACAGGGGATTATGATCAGCCCCAGCATTTT,TRBD1,TRBJ1-5,-,TRBV18
CASSDRAANEKLFF,TGTGCCAGCAGTGACAGGGCAGCTAATGAAAAACTGTTTTTT,-,TRBJ1-4,-,TRBV25-1
CASRSLDRFSHGNVLTF,TGTGCCAGCAGGTCTCTTGACAGATTCTCTCATGGCAACGTCCTGACTTTC,-,TRBJ2-6,many,TRBV28
CASSPTGVTEAFF,TGTGCCAGCAGTCCCACAGGGGTCACTGAAGCTTTCTTT,TRBD1,TRBJ1-1,many,TRBV12-3/TRBV12-4
CASSYPGQGKNEQYF,TGTGCCAGCAGCTATCCGGGACAGGGAAAGAACGAGCAGTACTTC,TRBD1,TRBJ2-7,-,TRBV28
CASSRDRERYGYTF,TGTGCCAGCAGCCGGGACAGGGAGCGATATGGCTACACCTTC,TRBD1,TRBJ1-2,many,TRBV7-6
CSVEDPGLGAKNIQYF,TGCAGCGTTGAAGATCCCGGCCTAGGGGCCAAAAACATTCAGTACTTC,-,TRBJ2-4,few,TRBV29-1
CASSPGGFSYYEQYF,TGCGCCAGCAGCCCCGGAGGGTTCTCATACTACGAGCAGTACTTC,-,TRBJ2-7,-,TRBV4-1
CASRLGLAGVYEQFF,TGTGCCAGCAGATTAGGACTAGCGGGAGTTTATGAGCAGTTCTTC,TRBD2,TRBJ2-1,-,TRBV11-2
CSAPGFGSSYNEQFF,TGCAGTGCCCCTGGATTCGGCAGCTCCTACAATGAGCAGTTCTTC,-,TRBJ2-1,-,TRBV20-1
CASSVGQSNTEAFF,TGTGCCAGCAGCGTAGGACAGTCCAACACTGAAGCTTTCTTT,-,TRBJ1-1,-,TRBV9
CASSPKDKSTDTQYF,TGTGCCAGCAGCCCAAAGGACAAGAGCACAGATACGCAGTATTTT,-,TRBJ2-3,few,TRBV7-9
CASSYGEFSGANVLTF,TGTGCCAGCAGTTATGGGGAATTCTCTGGGGCCAACGTCCTGACTTTC,-,TRBJ2-6,few,TRBV6-5
CASSLATGRYGYTF,TGTGCCAGCAGCTTAGCTACAGGGAGGTATGGCTACACCTTC,-,TRBJ1-2,few,TRBV7-2
CASSLNFDEKLFF,TGTGCCAGCAGCTTAAATTTTGATGAAAAACTGTTTTTT,-,TRBJ1-4,many,TRBV7-2
CAISAGFSNQPQHF,TGTGCCATCAGTGCTGGATTCAGCAATCAGCCCCAGCATTTT,-,TRBJ1-5,-,TRBV10-3
CASSTTRYNEQFF,TGCGCCAGCAGCACGACAAGATACAATGAGCAGTTCTTC,-,TRBJ2-1,few,TRBV4-1
CASSEEGLDYNEQFF,TGTGCCAGCAGTGAAGAGGGACTAGACTACAATGAGCAGTTCTTC,TRBD2,TRBJ2-1,-,TRBV2
CASSDPWSSCCF,TGTGCCAGCAGTGACCCCTGGTCAAGTTGTTGCTTC,-,TRBJ2-5,many,TRBV6-4
CASGLYEQFF,TGTGCCAGCGGACTCTATGAGCAGTTCTTC,-,TRBJ2-1,few,TRBV10-3
CASSAPWLAGELGLYQETQYF,TGTGCCAGCAGCGCCCCTTGGCTAGCGGGAGAGTTGGGTCTGTACCAAGAGACCCAGTACTTC,TRBD2,TRBJ2-5,few,TRBV7-6
CASSDPAGTGIIEAFF,TGTGCCAGCAGCGACCCCGCCGGGACAGGAATAATTGAAGCTTTCTTT,TRBD1,TRBJ1-1,-,TRBV7-2
CASRRAAGANVLTF,TGTGCCAGCAGGAGAGCAGCTGGGGCCAACGTCCTGACTTTC,-,TRBJ2-6,few,TRBV2